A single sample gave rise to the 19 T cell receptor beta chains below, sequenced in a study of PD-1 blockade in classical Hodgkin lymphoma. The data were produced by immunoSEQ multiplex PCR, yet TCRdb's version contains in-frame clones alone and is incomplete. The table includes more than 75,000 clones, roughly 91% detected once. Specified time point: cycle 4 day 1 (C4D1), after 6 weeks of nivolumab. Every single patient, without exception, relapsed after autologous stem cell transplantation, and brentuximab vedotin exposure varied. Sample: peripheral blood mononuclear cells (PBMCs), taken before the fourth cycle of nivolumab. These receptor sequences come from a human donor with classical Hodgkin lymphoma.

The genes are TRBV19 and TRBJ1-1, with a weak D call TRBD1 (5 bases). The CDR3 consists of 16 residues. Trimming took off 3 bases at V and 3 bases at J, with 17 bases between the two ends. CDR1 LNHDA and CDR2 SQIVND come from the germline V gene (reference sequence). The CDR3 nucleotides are TGTGCCAGTAGTATCGGCAGGGTCGGTTTGGACACTGAAGCTTTCTTT. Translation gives CASSIGRVGLDTEAFF.

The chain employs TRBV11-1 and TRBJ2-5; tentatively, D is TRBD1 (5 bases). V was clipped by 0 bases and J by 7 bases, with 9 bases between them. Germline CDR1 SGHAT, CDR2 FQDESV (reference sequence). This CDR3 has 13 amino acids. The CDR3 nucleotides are TGTGCCAGCAGCTTAGCGGCCCAGGGGACCCAGTACTTC. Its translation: CASSLAAQGTQYF.

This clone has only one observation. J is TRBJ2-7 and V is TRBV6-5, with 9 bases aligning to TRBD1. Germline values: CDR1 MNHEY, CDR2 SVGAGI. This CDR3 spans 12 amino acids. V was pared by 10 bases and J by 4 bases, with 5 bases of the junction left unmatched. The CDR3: CATRDRVYEQYF. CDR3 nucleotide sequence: TGTGCCACCAGGGACAGGGTTTACGAGCAGTACTTC.

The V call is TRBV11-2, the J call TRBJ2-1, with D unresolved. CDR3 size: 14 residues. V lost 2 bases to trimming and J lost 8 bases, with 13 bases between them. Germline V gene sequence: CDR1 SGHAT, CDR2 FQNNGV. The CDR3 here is CASSLYSGDDEQFF. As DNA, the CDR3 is TGTGCCAGCAGCTTATATTCAGGTGACGATGAGCAGTTCTTC.

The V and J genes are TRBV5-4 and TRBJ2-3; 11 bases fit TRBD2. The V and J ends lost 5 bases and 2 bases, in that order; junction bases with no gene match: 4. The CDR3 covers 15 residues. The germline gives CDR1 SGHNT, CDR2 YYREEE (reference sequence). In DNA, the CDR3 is TGTGCCAGCAGTCGGACTAGCGGGTACACAGATACGCAGTATTTT. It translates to CASSRTSGYTDTQYF.

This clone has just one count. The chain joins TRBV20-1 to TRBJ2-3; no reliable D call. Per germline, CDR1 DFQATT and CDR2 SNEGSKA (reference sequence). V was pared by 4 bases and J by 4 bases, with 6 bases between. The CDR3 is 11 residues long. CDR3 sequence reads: CSATWADTQYF. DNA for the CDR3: TGCAGTGCTACTTGGGCAGATACGCAGTATTTT.

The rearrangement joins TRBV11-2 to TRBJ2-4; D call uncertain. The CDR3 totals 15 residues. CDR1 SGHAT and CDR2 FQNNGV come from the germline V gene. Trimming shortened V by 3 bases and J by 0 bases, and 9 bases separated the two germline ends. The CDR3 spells CASSFDGLAKNIQYF. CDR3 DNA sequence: TGTGCCAGCAGCTTCGACGGGCTAGCCAAAAACATTCAGTACTTC.

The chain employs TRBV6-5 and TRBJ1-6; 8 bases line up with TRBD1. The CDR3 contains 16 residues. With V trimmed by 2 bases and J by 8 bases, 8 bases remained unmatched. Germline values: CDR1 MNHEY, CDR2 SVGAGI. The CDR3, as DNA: TGTGCCAGCAGTTACCTCAGGGGGCGGTGGGATTCACCCCTCCACTTT. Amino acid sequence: CASSYLRGRWDSPLHF.

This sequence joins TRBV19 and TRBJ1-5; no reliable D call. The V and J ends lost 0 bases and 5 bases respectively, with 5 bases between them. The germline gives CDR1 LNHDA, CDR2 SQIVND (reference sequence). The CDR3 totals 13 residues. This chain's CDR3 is CASSIDVDQPQHF. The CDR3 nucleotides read TGTGCCAGTAGTATAGATGTGGATCAGCCCCAGCATTTT.

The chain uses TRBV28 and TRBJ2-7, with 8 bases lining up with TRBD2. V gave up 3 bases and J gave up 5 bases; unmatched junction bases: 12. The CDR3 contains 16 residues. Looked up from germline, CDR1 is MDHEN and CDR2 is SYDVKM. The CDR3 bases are TGTGCCAGCAGTTTGGTATCCGGGGGGGTTCTTGACGAGCAGTACTTC. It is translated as CASSLVSGGVLDEQYF.

CDR3 loop: CAWRARADTEAFF. As DNA, the CDR3 is TGTGCCTGGAGAGCCAGGGCGGACACTGAAGCTTTCTTT. The chain joins TRBV30 to TRBJ1-1; the D gene is possibly TRBD1 (5 bases). Trimming took 3 bases from V and 3 from J, leaving 11 bases between them. Germline-derived CDR1 and CDR2 are GTSNPN and SVGIG (reference sequence). This CDR3 contains 13 residues.

The chain's CDR3 is CASSASDPGELFF. The CDR3 region has the DNA TGTGCCAGCAGCGCCTCAGACCCCGGGGAGCTGTTTTTT. This chain links TRBV9 with TRBJ2-2; no reliable D call. The V end was cut by 3 bases, the J end by 6 bases, with 9 bases between. Germline CDR1 reads SGDLS; CDR2 reads YYNGEE. The CDR3 is 13 amino acids.

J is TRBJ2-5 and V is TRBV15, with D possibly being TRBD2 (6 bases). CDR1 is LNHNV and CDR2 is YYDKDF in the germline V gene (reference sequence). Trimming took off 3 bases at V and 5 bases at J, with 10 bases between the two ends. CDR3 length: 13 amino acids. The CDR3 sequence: CATSREEGETQYF. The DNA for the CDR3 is TGTGCCACCAGCAGGGAGGAGGGGGAGACCCAGTACTTC.

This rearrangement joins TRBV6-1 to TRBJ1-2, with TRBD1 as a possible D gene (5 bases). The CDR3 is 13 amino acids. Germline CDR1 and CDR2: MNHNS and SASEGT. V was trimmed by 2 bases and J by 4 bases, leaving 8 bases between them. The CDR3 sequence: CASSESQGYGYTF. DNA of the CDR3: TGTGCCAGCAGTGAAAGTCAGGGCTATGGCTACACCTTC.

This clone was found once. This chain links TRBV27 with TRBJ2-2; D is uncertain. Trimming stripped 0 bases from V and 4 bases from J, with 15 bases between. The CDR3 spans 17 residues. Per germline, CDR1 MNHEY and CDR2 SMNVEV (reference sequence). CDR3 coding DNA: TGTGCCAGCAGTTTATCTCCCGGGTTTTTCTTCACCGGGGAGCTGTTTTTT. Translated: CASSLSPGFFFTGELFF.

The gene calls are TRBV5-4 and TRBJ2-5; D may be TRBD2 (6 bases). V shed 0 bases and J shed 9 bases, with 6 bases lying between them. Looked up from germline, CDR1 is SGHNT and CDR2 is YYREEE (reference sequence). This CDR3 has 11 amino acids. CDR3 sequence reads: CASSLGRAQYF. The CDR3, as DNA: TGTGCCAGCAGCTTGGGGAGGGCCCAGTACTTC.

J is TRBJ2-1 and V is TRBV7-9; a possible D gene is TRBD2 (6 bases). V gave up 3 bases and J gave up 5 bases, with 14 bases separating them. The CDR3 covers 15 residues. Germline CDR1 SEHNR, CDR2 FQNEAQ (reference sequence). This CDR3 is CASSFSGFIHNEQFF. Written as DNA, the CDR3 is TGTGCCAGCAGCTTTAGCGGCTTCATTCACAATGAGCAGTTCTTC.

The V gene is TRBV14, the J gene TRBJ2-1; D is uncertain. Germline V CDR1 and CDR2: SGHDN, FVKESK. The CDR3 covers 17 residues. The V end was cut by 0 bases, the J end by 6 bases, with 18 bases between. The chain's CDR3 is CASSQDWPHIPSNEQFF. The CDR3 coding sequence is TGTGCCAGCAGCCAAGATTGGCCCCACATCCCCTCCAATGAGCAGTTCTTC.

CDR3 nucleotide sequence: TGTGCCAGCAGCCGGGGAGGACAGATGAGCGCCTACGAGCAGTACTTC. This encodes CASSRGGQMSAYEQYF. The chain uses TRBV14 and TRBJ2-7; the D gene could be TRBD1 or TRBD2 (6 bases each). CDR1 and CDR2 from the germline V gene are SGHDN and FVKESK. Trimming took off 4 bases at V and 2 bases at J, with 18 bases between the two ends. This CDR3 region has 16 residues.